This T cell receptor beta chain was obtained from a study of blood T cell repertoires in COVID-19. The overall study: COVID-19 samples collected from the United States, Italy and Spain covered acute and convalescent phases.

This clone turned up a few times. Germline CDR1 and CDR2: LGHNT and FRNRAP. This CDR3 has 12 residues. In the authors' methods: Amplified reference gene primers provided the basis for estimating nucleated cell counts. Only in-frame clones appear in the TCRdb table, and some are missing; sequencing was by immunoSEQ multiplex PCR. The DNA gave D and trimming, while V, J and clone size come from that table. This sample carries around 170,000 clones, about 87% of them seen once, and the ten largest clones take 20% to 30%. Specimen: peripheral blood. The chain is built from TRBV12-5 and TRBJ2-7; 9 positions match TRBD1. This TCR was recovered from a man aged 55 to 70 with acute or convalescent COVID-19. The CDR3 bases are TGTGCTAGTGGTGTCTCCCGGGACAGGGACTTCGTC. It encodes CASGVSRDRDFV.